This passage covers 12 T cell receptor beta chains from one sample sequenced in a study of T cells in women clearing cervical HPV infection. The table came from immunoSEQ multiplex PCR; TCRdb's copy has only in-frame clones and leaves some out. The sample data list more than 25,000 clones. Sequencing was performed on blood buffy coat. These receptors were taken from a woman aged 18 to 75 with a cervical HPV16 infection that either progressed to CIN3+ or cleared (not recorded which).

A remark on this clone: The CDR3 end lies 3 residues beyond the end of the read and is filled in from the germline J gene. The chain carries TRBV7-3 and TRBJ2-1; 10 positions match TRBD2. V shed 1 base and J 5 bases; nucleotides not matched to a gene: 2. The CDR3 length is 15 residues. From germline, CDR1 is SGHTA and CDR2 FQGTGA. The CDR3 region is CASSLMLAGDNEQFF. Partial CDR3 DNA: TGTGCCAGCAGCTTAATGCTAGCGGGGGACAATGAG.

About this clone itself: The observed sequence ends 3 residues before the CDR3 terminus, with the missing tail filled in from the germline J gene. The rearrangement uses TRBV7-8 and TRBJ2-7; tentatively, D is TRBD1 (6 bases). V dropped 5 bases and J dropped 2 bases, with 13 bases sitting between them. CDR1 and CDR2 (germline): SGHVS, FQNEAQ. This CDR3 region has 14 residues. CDR3 protein: CASSRQVNAYEQYF. CDR3 DNA (partial): TGTGCCAGCAGCCGACAGGTTAACGCCTACGAG.

On this clone: The sequenced fragment ends 3 residues before the CDR3 boundary, so the rest is inferred from the germline J gene. The rearrangement links TRBV28 to TRBJ2-2; no clear D. V lost 6 bases and J lost 0, with 17 bases in between. There are 17 residues in the CDR3. The germline V gene has CDR1 MDHEN and CDR2 SYDVKM. The CDR3 bases that were read are TGTGCCAGCAGCCACCTGTATTGGTCAGCGAACACCGGGGAG. Amino acids: CASSHLYWSANTGE. The whole CDR3 region reads CASSHLYWSANTGELFF. Using reference TRBV28 and TRBJ2-2 for the parts outside the CDR3, the full variable domain is DVKVTQSSRYLVKRTGEKVFLECVQDMDHENMFWYRQDPGLGLRLIYFSYDVKMKEKGDIPEGYSVSREKKERFSLILESASTNQTSMYLCASSHLYWSANTGELFFGEGSRLTVL.

On this clone itself: The read ends 3 residues early relative to the CDR3; the germline J gene fills the gap. The chain carries TRBV10-3 and TRBJ2-1, with 15 bases that match TRBD2. The J segment lost 6 bases and the V segment lost 8 bases, leaving 11 bases of the junction unmatched. This CDR3 spans 17 amino acids. The germline CDR1 and CDR2 sequences are ENHRY and SYGVKD. CDR3 DNA, as far as it was read: TGTGCCATCTCGTACGGACTAGCGGGAGGGGGACCCAATGAG. This sequence encodes CAISYGLAGGGPNE. The whole CDR3 sequence reads CAISYGLAGGGPNEQFF.

Concerning this clone itself: Sequencing ends 3 residues short of the CDR3 end; the germline J gene provides the rest. This chain links TRBV7-9 with TRBJ1-2, with D hard to call. V dropped 1 base and J dropped 4 bases, with 10 bases sitting between them. The CDR3 contains 14 residues. Germline CDR1 reads SEHNR; CDR2 reads FQNEAQ (reference sequence). The covered CDR3 bases are TGTGCCAGCAGCTTAGGTACGGTTACCTATGGC. This encodes CASSLGTVTYG. The CDR3 in its entirety is CASSLGTVTYGYTF.

Note on this clone: The read gets to within 3 residues of the CDR3 end, and the germline J gene fills in the rest. The chain joins TRBV10-3 to TRBJ2-1; D may be TRBD2 (6 bases). V was clipped by 4 bases and J by 7 bases, with 14 bases between them. CDR3 length: 14 amino acids. CDR1 is ENHRY and CDR2 is SYGVKD in the germline V gene. Incomplete CDR3 DNA: TGTGCCATCAGTGCCCCCGGGACTCCTAATGAG. This gives the protein CAISAPGTPNE. The entire CDR3 reads CAISAPGTPNEQFF.

About this clone: The read finishes 3 residues shy of the CDR3 end, and the germline J gene is used to complete it. This chain links TRBV10-3 with TRBJ2-2; TRBD1 matches at 7 bases. V shed 0 bases, J shed 4 bases, and the junction held 5 bases outside the gene matches. The CDR3 loop spans 16 amino acids. Germline lookup yields CDR1 ENHRY and CDR2 SYGVKD. CDR3 bases read: TGTGCCATCAGTGAGTCGGGGACAGTTCTCACCGGGGAG. Protein sequence: CAISESGTVLTGE. The CDR3 reads in full as CAISESGTVLTGELFF.

As concerns this clone: The read terminates 3 residues before the CDR3 end, so the remaining end is supplied by the germline J gene. The chain employs TRBV10-1 and TRBJ1-2, with a tentative D call TRBD1 (5 bases). The CDR3 consists of 15 residues. CDR1 is WNHNN and CDR2 is SYGVQD in the germline V gene (reference sequence). The covered CDR3 bases are TGCGCCAGCAGTGAGTCTGCCCGTTGGGGGGATACC. Residues: CASSESARWGDT. The entire CDR3 protein is CASSESARWGDTYTF.

Considering frequency, this clone is medium-sized. The read ends 3 residues shy of where the CDR3 ends; the end is completed using the germline J gene. This chain connects TRBV19 to TRBJ2-3, with D hard to call. The germline V and J ends were trimmed by 5 bases and 4 bases, with 13 bases remaining between them. The germline gives CDR1 LNHDA, CDR2 SQIVND (reference sequence). The CDR3 is 14 amino acids. The CDR3 region is CASSLVLVADTQYF. The covered CDR3 bases are TGTGCCAGTAGTCTCGTCCTGGTAGCAGATACG.

About this clone: The read ends 3 residues before the CDR3 terminus; that terminus is restored from the germline J gene. The chain has TRBV2 and TRBJ2-7; 7 bases agree with TRBD1. J was trimmed by 5 bases and V by 4 bases; bases with no gene match: 11. CDR1 and CDR2 from the germline V gene are SNHLY and FYNNEI. The CDR3 covers 15 residues. CDR3 protein: CASSVLRQGGDEQYF. The CDR3 bases that were read are TGTGCCAGCAGTGTCCTCCGACAGGGTGGGGACGAG.

With regard to this clone: The DNA ends 3 residues before the CDR3 does, and the rest of the CDR3 is filled in from the germline J gene. The chain is built from TRBV5-1 and TRBJ2-7; 7 positions match TRBD1. This CDR3 region has 14 residues. Germline V gene data show CDR1 as SGHRS and CDR2 as YFSETQ. V lost 0 bases to trimming and J lost 2 bases; unmatched junction nucleotides: 2. This CDR3 reads CASSLDRGTYEQYF. CDR3 DNA, as far as it was read: TGCGCCAGCAGCTTGGACAGGGGCACCTACGAG.

About this clone itself: The read gets to within 3 residues of the CDR3 end, and the germline J gene fills in the rest. The chain employs TRBV5-4 and TRBJ2-7, with 7 positions matching TRBD2. V shed 0 bases, J shed 2 bases, and the junction held 2 bases outside the gene matches. CDR1 SGHNT and CDR2 YYREEE come from the germline V gene (reference sequence). The CDR3 length is 14 residues. The CDR3 loop reads CASSLDGLAYEQYF. The sequenced part of the CDR3 DNA is TGTGCCAGCAGCTTGGACGGACTAGCCTACGAG.